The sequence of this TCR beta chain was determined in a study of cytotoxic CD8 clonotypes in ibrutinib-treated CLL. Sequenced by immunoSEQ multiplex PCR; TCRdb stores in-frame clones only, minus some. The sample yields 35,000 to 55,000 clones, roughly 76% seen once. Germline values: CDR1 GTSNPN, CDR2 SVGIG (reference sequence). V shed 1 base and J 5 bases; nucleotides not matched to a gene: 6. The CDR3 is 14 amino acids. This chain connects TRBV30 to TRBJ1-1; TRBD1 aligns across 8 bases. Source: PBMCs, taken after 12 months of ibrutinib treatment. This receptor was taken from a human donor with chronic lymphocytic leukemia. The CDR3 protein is CAWSAGGTVTEAFF. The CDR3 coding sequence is TGTGCCTGGAGTGCAGGGGGCACTGTTACTGAAGCTTTCTTT.